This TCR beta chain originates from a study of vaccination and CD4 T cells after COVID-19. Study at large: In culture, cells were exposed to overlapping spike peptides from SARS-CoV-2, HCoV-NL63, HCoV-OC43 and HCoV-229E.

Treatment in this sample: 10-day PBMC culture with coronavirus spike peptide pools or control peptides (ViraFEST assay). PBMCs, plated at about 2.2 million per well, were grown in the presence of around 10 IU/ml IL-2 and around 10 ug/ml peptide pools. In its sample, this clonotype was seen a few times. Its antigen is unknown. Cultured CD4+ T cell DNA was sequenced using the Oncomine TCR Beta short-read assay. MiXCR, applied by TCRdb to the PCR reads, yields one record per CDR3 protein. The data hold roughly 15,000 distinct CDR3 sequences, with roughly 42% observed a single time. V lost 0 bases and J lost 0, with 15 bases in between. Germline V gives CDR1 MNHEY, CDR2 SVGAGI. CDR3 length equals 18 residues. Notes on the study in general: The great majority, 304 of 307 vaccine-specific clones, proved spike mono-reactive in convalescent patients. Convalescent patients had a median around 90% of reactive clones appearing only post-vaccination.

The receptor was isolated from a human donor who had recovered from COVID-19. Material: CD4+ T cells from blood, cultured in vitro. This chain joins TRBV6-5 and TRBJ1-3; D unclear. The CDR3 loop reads CASSYSNLPGSSGNTIYF. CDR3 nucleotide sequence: TGTGCCAGCAGTTACTCGAATCTTCCGGGGAGCTCTGGAAACACCATATATTTT.